This T cell receptor (beta chain) comes out of a study of blood T cell repertoires in COVID-19. The overall study: Nucleic acid was either cDNA or gDNA, and it came from T cells, B-cell-depleted T cells, or PBMCs.

Sequenced by immunoSEQ multiplex PCR; TCRdb stores in-frame clones only, minus some. The profile shows 200,000 or so clones, 75% to 85% of them singletons. The table lists this clone with a few counts. Trimming pared 4 bases from V and 0 bases from J, leaving 11 bases between. Germline V gives CDR1 SGHDT, CDR2 YYEEEE. This CDR3 has 15 residues. Sequenced material: peripheral blood. This sequence joins TRBV5-6 and TRBJ1-3; the D gene is possibly TRBD1 (6 bases). The source of this sequence is a woman aged 80 or older with COVID-19, enrolled during active disease. The DNA of the CDR3 is TGTGCCAGCAGCCTCCGGACAGTCTCTGGAAACACCATATATTTT. This translates into CASSLRTVSGNTIYF.